This TCR beta chain was captured in a study of cytomegalovirus exposure and HLA in healthy donors. The PCR was carried out with 60 Vbeta primers and 13 Jbeta primers. Sequenced by immunoSEQ multiplex PCR; TCRdb stores in-frame clones only, minus some. This sample lists approximately 150,000 clones; its ten largest clones have 0.85% to 1%. This CDR3 is built from 14 residues. The V segment lost 5 bases and the J segment 6 bases; nucleotides outside the gene matches: 7. Germline CDR1 and CDR2: GTSNPN and SVGIG (reference sequence). The chain uses TRBV30 and TRBJ2-1, with 10 nucleotides matching TRBD2. The source material was PBMCs. The clonotype originates from a male donor in good health and CMV-seronegative. The CDR3 DNA reads TGTGCCTGGCTCCATAGCGGGGGGCTCAATGAGCAGTTCTTC. Encoded protein: CAWLHSGGLNEQFF.